This T cell receptor beta chain was found in a study of T cell clones after liver transplantation (dated by TCRdb to between 2018 and 2021). About the investigation overall: Samples were obtained from ITN030ST, a randomized trial in which withdrawal of immunosuppression was attempted within 2 years of liver transplantation. Donor-reactive T cell clones were identified by TCRbeta sequencing following a pre-transplant mixed lymphocyte reaction and were subsequently tracked in post-transplant blood. As an antigen-independent comparator for the donor-reactive sequences, third party-reactive TCRbeta sequences from pre-transplant MLRs were identified as well. Of the eight recipients, three were HCV-positive, while the remaining recipients had been transplanted for non-autoimmune, non-viral indications. Subjects received no induction therapy and standard immunosuppression until randomization at 12-24 months post-transplant. Tolerance meant complete immunosuppression withdrawal for at least one year without liver enzymes rising beyond twice the upper limit of normal. Blood samples were collected pre-transplant, then pre-randomization ahead of withdrawal, and finally post-randomization once withdrawal had either been completed or failed. Of the 8 liver transplant recipients making up the studied cohort, 3 were classified as tolerant and 5 as non-tolerant. Findings and caveats that apply to the study as a whole: After accounting for repertoire turnover, donor-reactive detection was significantly reduced in 7 of 8 subjects for CD4 and 8 of 8 for CD8. In most of the 8 subjects, circulating donor-reactive CD4 TCRbeta sequences decreased significantly after transplant, regardless of tolerance or HCV status. Because allograft tissue specimens were not available, migration of donor-reactive T cells into the graft, rather than deletion, may have occurred. In two subjects, low numbers of available donor cells limited the measurable donor-reactive repertoire. The conclusions were preliminary, being limited by small, heterogeneous patient numbers and by non-standardized post-transplant time points. The decline in donor-reactive sequences exceeded the decline in third party-reactive sequences, suggesting partial antigen-specific deletion that was unrelated to withdrawal success.

Clipping removes 4 bases from V and 0 bases from J, with 8 as the unmatched junction base count. Spanning cysteine to phenylalanine, the CDR3 consists of 17 amino acids. Left in the record is the CDR3 DNA by itself, 51 bases read in frame from the first base. The CDR1 and CDR2 encoded by the germline V gene are MGHRA and YSYEKL. High-throughput TCRbeta CDR3 sequencing of frozen genomic DNA was performed by immunoSEQ, with PCR amplification, mapping, bias correction and internal controls included. For the original study's pipeline: Only productive rearrangements were retained, with each unique TCRbeta sequence defined by its CDR3 nucleotide sequence together with its V and J gene. A sequence counted as donor-reactive only if the sequence showed at least 5-fold expansion in CFSE-low cells compared with unstimulated pre-transplant cells and had a frequency of at least 0.01%. Minimum frequency thresholds were set for each subject on the basis of the unstimulated sample with the lowest template count, so that a detection power of at least 90% was ensured. Jensen-Shannon divergence between the top 1000 TCRbeta sequences post- versus pre-transplant served as the measure of repertoire turnover. Two-sided Fisher's exact tests were used to test for changes in the detection of donor-reactive sequences. This immuneACCESS table, as held by TCRdb, lists in-frame sequences with V and J called but not all clones. Of the missing ones, under half trace to an unresolved V gene in checked studies; the others have no known cause. That table is the source of V, J and clone size, and D and trimming were worked out from the DNA. The sample table shows 65,000 to 85,000 clones, and around four fifths are seen once. The ten biggest clones cover around 2% of the sample.

Regarding this clone: Its antigen remains unidentified. No much larger clone exists at a distance of one base, and base qualities are not known.

Thawed unstimulated PBMCs were stained for CD3, CD4 and CD8 and FACS-sorted into CD3+CD4+ and CD3+CD8+ populations. All 8 studied subjects were randomized to immunosuppression withdrawal. Genomic DNA was isolated with the Qiagen DNeasy Blood and Tissue Kit. The receptor was isolated from a human patient who received a liver transplant. Following a transplant, some T lymphocytes may have been derived from the graft donor. The chain links TRBV4-1 with TRBJ2-3; TRBD1 lines up with 9 middle nucleotides. The sample consisted of CD4+ T cells from blood, taken less than 50 months after liver transplant. The CDR3 here reads CASSPNPGQGSTDTQYF. The DNA reads TGCGCCAGCAGCCCGAATCCTGGACAGGGGAGCACAGATACGCAGTATTTT.